The clone carrying this T cell receptor beta chain is labeled as medium-sized. Treatment reported: PENTA 11 planned treatment interruption arm or continuous ART arm. This specimen belongs to a study of HIV-infected children after antiretroviral therapy interruption. The CDR3 runs to 14 residues. Germline loops: CDR1 MNHEY, CDR2 SVGEGT. V shed 6 bases, J shed 7 bases, and the junction held 9 bases outside the gene matches. Unique molecular identifiers were included in an RNA-based 3' RACE TCR library. TCRdb reprocessed the 3' RACE reads with MiXCR, giving one entry per CDR3 protein. Here the sample spans 15,000 to 17,000 distinct CDR3 sequences, less than 4% being singletons.

This sample comprised CD45RA+ CD4+ T cells from PBMCs, obtained from a donor given antiretroviral therapy, either interrupted or continuous. Subset denoted: naive CD4+ CD45RA+ CD45RO- T cells. The source of this sequence is a child between 2 and 17 years old with HIV. The chain couples TRBV6-2 or TRBV6-3 to TRBJ2-7; TRBD2 matches 10 bases. CDR3 protein: CASRSGRASWEQYF. The CDR3 bases are TGTGCCAGCAGAAGCGGGAGGGCCTCATGGGAGCAGTACTTC.